This TCR beta chain came from a study of blood T cell repertoires in COVID-19. Study details: Sites in the United States, Italy and Spain provided acute and convalescent COVID-19 samples. The cDNA or gDNA used as material had been derived from T cells, B-cell-depleted T cells, or PBMCs.

The ends were cut back, 4 bases at V and 7 bases at J, with 19 bases in the middle. Germline V gene lookup returns CDR1 LGHNA and CDR2 YSLEER. This CDR3 has 16 amino acids. Methods used by the authors: Researchers report that nucleated cell counts were estimated from reference gene primer amplification. Clones were sequenced by immunoSEQ multiplex PCR, and TCRdb holds only the in-frame ones, with some missing. V and J calls and clone size are copied from that table; D and trimming were computed from the DNA. This sample has roughly 90,000 clones, with almost 90% found just once. This TCR was recovered from a human donor with active COVID-19. The donor label of this sample is uncertain. Sample: peripheral blood. V is TRBV4-3 and J is TRBJ1-4; D gene uncertain. DNA for the CDR3: TGCGCCAGCAGCCGTCGTCGCCCCGCGAGTGGTGAAAAACTGTTTTTT. Translation gives CASSRRRPASGEKLFF.